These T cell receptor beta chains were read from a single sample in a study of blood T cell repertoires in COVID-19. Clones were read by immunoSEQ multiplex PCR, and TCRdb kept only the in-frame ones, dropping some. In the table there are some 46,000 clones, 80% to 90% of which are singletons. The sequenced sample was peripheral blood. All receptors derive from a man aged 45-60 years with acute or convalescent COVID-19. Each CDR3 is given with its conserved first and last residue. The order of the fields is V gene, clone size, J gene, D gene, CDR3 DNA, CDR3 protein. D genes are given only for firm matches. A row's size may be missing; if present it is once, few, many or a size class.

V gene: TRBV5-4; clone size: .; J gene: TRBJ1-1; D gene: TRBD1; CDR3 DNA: TGTGCCAGCAGCTTGGGGACAGGGATGACTGAAGCTTTCTTT; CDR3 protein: CASSLGTGMTEAFF
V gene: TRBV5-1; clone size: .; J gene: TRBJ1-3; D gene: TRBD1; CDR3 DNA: TGCGCCAGCAGCGGGGGGACAGGCCACTCTGGAAACACCATATATTTT; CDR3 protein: CASSGGTGHSGNTIYF
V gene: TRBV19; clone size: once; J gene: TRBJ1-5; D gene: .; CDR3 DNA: TGTGCCAGTAGTACGGGGTTTAATCAGCCCCAGCATTTT; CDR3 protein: CASSTGFNQPQHF
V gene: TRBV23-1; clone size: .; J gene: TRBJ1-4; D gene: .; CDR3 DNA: TGCGCCACTTGCTTGAGCCATGCTCCTTGGGGAGTTAATGAAAAACTGTTTTTT; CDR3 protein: CATCLSHAPWGVNEKLFF
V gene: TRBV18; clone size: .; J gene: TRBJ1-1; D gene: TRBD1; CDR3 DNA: TGTGCCAGCTCACGGACAGGGAACACTGAAGCTTTCTTT; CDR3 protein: CASSRTGNTEAFF
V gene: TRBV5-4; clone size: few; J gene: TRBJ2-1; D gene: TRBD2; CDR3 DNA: TGTGCCAGCTGGAAGCGGGGGGACTACAATGAGCAGTTCTTC; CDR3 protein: CASWKRGDYNEQFF
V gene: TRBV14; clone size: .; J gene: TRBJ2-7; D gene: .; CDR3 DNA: TGTGCCAGCAGCCCGACCCGGGGTCTAGCGAACTCCTACGAGCAGTACTTC; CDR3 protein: CASSPTRGLANSYEQYF
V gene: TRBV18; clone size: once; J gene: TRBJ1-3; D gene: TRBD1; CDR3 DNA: TGTGCCAGCTCACCCAACGGGGGACAGGGGGCCAACACCATATATTTT; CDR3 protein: CASSPNGGQGANTIYF
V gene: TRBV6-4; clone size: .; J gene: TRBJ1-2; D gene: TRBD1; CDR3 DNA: TGTGCCAGCAGTGACTCCGGGACAGGGGGCCCTGGAGGCTACACCTTC; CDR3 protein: CASSDSGTGGPGGYTF
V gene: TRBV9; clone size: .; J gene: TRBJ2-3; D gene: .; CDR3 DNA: TGTGCCAGCAGCGTAGATTTAAATACGCAGTATTTT; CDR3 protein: CASSVDLNTQYF
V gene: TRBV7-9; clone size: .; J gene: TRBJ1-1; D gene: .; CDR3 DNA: TGTGCCAGCAGCTTAAGGGGGGGATTCTACACTGAAGCTTTCTTT; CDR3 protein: CASSLRGGFYTEAFF
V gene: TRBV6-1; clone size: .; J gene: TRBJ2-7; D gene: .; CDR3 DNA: TGTGCCAGCAGTGAAGGAATAGGAACAGGGTCCTACGAGCAGTACTTC; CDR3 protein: CASSEGIGTGSYEQYF
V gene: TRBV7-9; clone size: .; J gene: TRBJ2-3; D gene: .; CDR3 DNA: TGTGCCAGCAGTCTTAATCCCACAGATACGCAGTATTTT; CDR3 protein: CASSLNPTDTQYF
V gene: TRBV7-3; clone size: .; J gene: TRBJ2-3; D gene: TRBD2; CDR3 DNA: TGTGCCAGCAGCCAAGGACTAGCGGGAGCTCGAGCAGATACGCAGTATTTT; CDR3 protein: CASSQGLAGARADTQYF
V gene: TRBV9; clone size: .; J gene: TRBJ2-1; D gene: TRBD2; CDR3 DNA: TGTGCCAGCAGCGCCAGCGGGGGAGGGCTGAATGAGCAGTTCTTC; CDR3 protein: CASSASGGGLNEQFF
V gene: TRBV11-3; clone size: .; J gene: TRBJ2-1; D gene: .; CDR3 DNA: TGTGCCAGCAGCCGAAGCAACAATGAGCAGTTCTTC; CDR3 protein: CASSRSNNEQFF